These T cell receptor beta chains were read from a single sample in a study of T cell responses to AZD1222 COVID-19 vaccine. TCRdb's copy holds only in-frame clones and misses some; the assay was immunoSEQ multiplex PCR. The sample carries some 110,000 clones, 90% recorded once. The sample consisted of peripheral blood, taken 28 days after the second AZD1222 dose. The receptors here all came from an adult who received the AZD1222 COVID-19 vaccine. The CDR3 runs from the conserved cysteine through the conserved F or W. The D gene is left open where the match is weak. Clone size is shown for a subset of rows, as once, few, many or a class of expanded clone.

V	D	J	size	DNA	CDR3
TRBV7-9	.	TRBJ1-5	.	TGTGCCAGCAGCTTAGCGGCCGGTTCCCTGACCAATCAGCCCCAGCATTTT	CASSLAAGSLTNQPQHF
TRBV12-3/TRBV12-4	.	TRBJ1-2	.	TGTGCCAGCACCCGCGAGGCTAACTATGGCTACACCTTC	CASTREANYGYTF
TRBV6-8	.	TRBJ2-7	.	TGTGCCAGCAGTACAACCACAGGTGAGCGCTACGAGCAGTACTTC	CASSTTTGERYEQYF
TRBV18	TRBD1	TRBJ2-7	.	TGTGCCAGCTCACCACCGGAGACAGGGGGCTCTGGGGAGCAGTACTTC	CASSPPETGGSGEQYF
TRBV19	.	TRBJ1-1	.	TGTGCCAGTAGTTTGACAGGACGGGACACTGAAGCTTTCTTT	CASSLTGRDTEAFF
TRBV4-1	TRBD1	TRBJ1-1	.	TGCGCCAGCAGCCTTCACAGGGGTGGGGGCACTGAAGCTTTCTTT	CASSLHRGGGTEAFF
TRBV7-2	.	TRBJ2-2	once	TGTGCCAGCGGGTGGGGAGTAGACACCGGGGAGCTGTTTTTT	CASGWGVDTGELFF
TRBV27	.	TRBJ2-3	.	TGTGCCAGCAGGGCGCCGGTCACAGATACGCAGTATTTT	CASRAPVTDTQYF
TRBV14	TRBD1	TRBJ2-2	once	TGTGCCAGCAGCCAAGAGGACAGGCTGAACACCGGGGAGCTGTTTTTT	CASSQEDRLNTGELFF
TRBV7-6	.	TRBJ2-2	.	TGTGCCAGCAAACTACGGGATGGGGCGGGGGCCCCGAGCGGGGAGCTGTTTTTT	CASKLRDGAGAPSGELFF
TRBV27	.	TRBJ1-1	.	TGTGCCAGCAGTCGCCAGGGTGAAGCTTTCTTT	CASSRQGEAFF
TRBV11-3	.	TRBJ2-5	.	TGTGCCAGCAGCACCCCAGGGGATCGCGAGACCCAGTACTTC	CASSTPGDRETQYF
TRBV27	.	TRBJ1-4	once	TGTGCCAGCAGCGGGGTCGCAACTAATGAAAAACTGTTTTTT	CASSGVATNEKLFF
TRBV10-2	.	TRBJ1-1	.	TGCGCCAGCATGACAGCGGTCATGAACACTGAAGCTTTCTTT	CASMTAVMNTEAFF
TRBV19	TRBD1	TRBJ1-4	.	TGTGCCAGTAGCACTGGCCCGGGACAGCCAAATGAAAAACTGTTTTTT	CASSTGPGQPNEKLFF
TRBV28	.	TRBJ2-1	.	TGTGCCAGCAGTTTTGAGTTAAGCTCCTACAATGAGCAGTTCTTC	CASSFELSSYNEQFF
TRBV4-2	TRBD1	TRBJ1-5	.	TGTGCCAGCAGCCCGCGGACAGGGTCCATTCAGCCCCAGCATTTT	CASSPRTGSIQPQHF
TRBV11-3	TRBD2	TRBJ2-7	.	TGTGCCAGCAGCCCCCGGGAGGGATTCGAGCAGTACTTC	CASSPREGFEQYF
TRBV16	TRBD1	TRBJ1-5	.	TGTGCCAGCAGCCCCGGGACAGTGCAGCCCCAGCATTTT	CASSPGTVQPQHF
TRBV18	.	TRBJ2-2	once	TGTGCCAGCTCACCCCCTTGGGACGGGAGCACCGGGGAGCTGTTTTTT	CASSPPWDGSTGELFF
TRBV4-1	.	TRBJ1-5	few	TGCGCCAGCAGCCAAGCTACTCAGGGTAATCAGCCCCAGCATTTT	CASSQATQGNQPQHF
TRBV25-1	.	TRBJ2-2	.	TGTGCCAGCAGTGTCTATTCAGGAGGCGGGGAGCTGTTTTTT	CASSVYSGGGELFF
TRBV7-2	.	TRBJ2-5	.	TGTGCCAGCAGCTTACTCGGGAAGGAGACCCAGTACTTC	CASSLLGKETQYF
TRBV6-2/TRBV6-3	TRBD2	TRBJ2-3	medium-sized	TGTGCCAGCAGTTTTGGACTAGCTACAGATACGCAGTATTTT	CASSFGLATDTQYF
TRBV5-4	TRBD1	TRBJ1-1	.	TGTGCCAGCAGCTCGCCCCGGACAGGGCCCACTGAAGCTTTCTTT	CASSSPRTGPTEAFF
TRBV7-8	TRBD2	TRBJ2-3	.	TGTGCCAGCAGCTCCCTAGCGGTTAGCACAGATACGCAGTATTTT	CASSSLAVSTDTQYF
TRBV7-2	.	TRBJ2-1	.	TGTGCCAGCAGTAGGTACGGGGATGAGCAGTTCTTC	CASSRYGDEQFF
TRBV5-1	.	TRBJ2-7	.	TGCGCCAGCAGCTTGGCCGGGTTAGGGGATGTGTACGAGCAGTACTTC	CASSLAGLGDVYEQYF
TRBV19	TRBD2	TRBJ2-3	.	TGTGCCAGTAGTATAGATCTATTGTCGGGACTAGCGGGGAGACCCCCCACAGATACGCAGTATTTT	CASSIDLLSGLAGRPPTDTQYF
TRBV30	.	TRBJ2-7	.	TGTGCCTGGAGTCTTGGCTTGACCCTCGAGCAGTACTTC	CAWSLGLTLEQYF
TRBV2	.	TRBJ1-3	.	TGTGCCAGCAGTGGTCTCTCTGGAAACACCATATATTTT	CASSGLSGNTIYF
TRBV9	TRBD1	TRBJ2-2	.	TGTGCCAGCAGCGTAGGCCCCCAAAGACAGGGGATGGCCGGGGAGCTGTTTTTT	CASSVGPQRQGMAGELFF
TRBV2	.	TRBJ1-5	few	TGTGCCAGCAGTGCGTGGACAGCGGGCCAGCCCCAGCATTTT	CASSAWTAGQPQHF
TRBV6-5	.	TRBJ1-6	.	TGTGCCAGCAGGCGTCGTCAGGGGCTACCCCTCCACTTT	CASRRRQGLPLHF
TRBV14	.	TRBJ2-3	.	TGTGCCAGCAGCCAAGCTGGACCCCCCCCAGATACGCAGTATTTT	CASSQAGPPPDTQYF